One and the same sample provided the 25 T cell receptor beta chains below, sequenced in a study of technical replicates of blood from a few donors. The table came from immunoSEQ multiplex PCR; TCRdb's copy has only in-frame clones and leaves some out. The top ten clones hold around 0.18% of a sample with about 80,000 clones, 97% of them seen once. Sequencing was carried out using T cells isolated from PBMCs. These receptors came from a human donor in good health.

The genes are TRBV5-1 and TRBJ2-3; TRBD1 might be the D (7 bases). The V gene's germline CDR1 is SGHRS and CDR2 YFSETQ. The CDR3 is 13 amino acids. The ends were cut back, 9 bases at V and 2 bases at J, with 13 bases in the middle. CDR3 in DNA: TGCGCCACTCAGGGGGGCCACACAGATACGCAGTATTTT. This codes for CATQGGHTDTQYF. Looking up the rest from reference TRBV5-1 and TRBJ2-3 gives the full variable domain: KAGVTQTPRYLIKTRGQQVTLSCSPISGHRSVSWYQQTPGQGLQFLFEYFSETQRNKGNFPGRFSGRQFSNSRSEMNVSTLELGDSALYLCATQGGHTDTQYFGPGTRLTVL.

V usage is TRBV10-2 and J usage is TRBJ2-7; 14 bases map to TRBD2. Germline lookup yields CDR1 WSHSY and CDR2 SAAADI. CDR3 length: 18 amino acids. The trim removed 0 bases at V and 5 bases at J, leaving 9 bases unmatched. CDR3 bases: TGCGCCAGCAGTGAGTCGTTGGGACTAGCGGGAGTTGAGGACGAGCAGTACTTC. It encodes CASSESLGLAGVEDEQYF.

J is TRBJ1-1 and V is TRBV4-1, with TRBD1 matching over 7 bases. Germline lookup yields CDR1 MGHRA and CDR2 YSYEKL. V was clipped by 4 bases and J by 1 base; unmatched bases: 3. This CDR3 has 14 amino acids. The CDR3 protein is CASSLNRGNTEAFF. CDR3 coding DNA: TGCGCCAGCAGCCTTAACAGGGGGAACACTGAAGCTTTCTTT.

This clone was observed once. The chain carries TRBV27 and TRBJ1-6; possible D gene TRBD1, 6 bases. Germline V gene data show CDR1 as MNHEY and CDR2 as SMNVEV (reference sequence). This CDR3 region has 17 residues. The V end was cut by 4 bases, the J end by 7 bases, with 20 bases between. CDR3 sequence (DNA): TGTGCCAGCAGTTCCCAAACAGGGAAGGGTAGGAATTCACCCCTCCACTTT. Encoded protein: CASSSQTGKGRNSPLHF.

The rearrangement uses TRBV6-4 and TRBJ2-3; 11 bases align to TRBD2. Germline V gives CDR1 MRHNA, CDR2 SNTAGT. V lost 3 bases and J lost 0; bases outside the gene matches: 2. CDR3 length equals 16 residues. The CDR3 bases are TGTGCCAGCAGTGAGGGACTAGCGGCTAGCACAGATACGCAGTATTTT. This sequence encodes CASSEGLAASTDTQYF.

The genes are TRBV7-3 and TRBJ1-2, with 10 bases identical to TRBD1. The length of the CDR3 is 16 residues. Germline CDR1 SGHTA, CDR2 FQGTGA. Trimming took 1 base from V and 8 from J; bases not matched to a gene: 10. The CDR3 DNA is TGTGCCAGCAGCTTAATGCCCCTGGGGACAGGGGCCGGCTACACCTTC. It specifies CASSLMPLGTGAGYTF.

The CDR3 DNA follows: TGCGCCAGCAGCCAAGTACGGGGTGTTGGGATGAACACTGAAGCTTTCTTT. This sequence encodes CASSQVRGVGMNTEAFF. The chain joins TRBV4-1 to TRBJ1-1; D is unresolved. The CDR3 length is 17 residues. In germline, CDR1 is MGHRA, CDR2 YSYEKL. The germline V and J ends were trimmed by 1 base and 0 bases, with 15 bases remaining between them.

The V gene is TRBV27, the J gene TRBJ1-5; D gene unclear. The germline CDR1 and CDR2 sequences are MNHEY and SMNVEV (reference sequence). V lost 2 bases, J lost 4 bases, and 12 bases lay in between. The CDR3 is 15 residues long. CDR3 sequence reads: CASSLRGISNQPQHF. CDR3 DNA: TGTGCCAGCAGTTTACGAGGAATCAGTAATCAGCCCCAGCATTTT.

The V and J genes are TRBV19 and TRBJ1-2; 8 bases align to TRBD1. V gave up 5 bases and J gave up 10 bases; unmatched junction bases: 12. Germline V lookup: CDR1 LNHDA, CDR2 SQIVND (reference sequence). This CDR3 contains 14 residues. CDR3 DNA sequence: TGTGCCAGTAGTCCGAACCTTATCAGGGGGCACTACACCTTC. It specifies CASSPNLIRGHYTF. The full variable domain, with the rest looked up from reference TRBV19 and TRBJ1-2, is DGGITQSPKYLFRKEGQNVTLSCEQNLNHDAMYWYRQDPGQGLRLIYYSQIVNDFQKGDIAEGYSVSREKKESFPLTVTSAQKNPTAFYLCASSPNLIRGHYTFGSGTRLTVV.

The genes are TRBV5-1 and TRBJ2-7, with D perhaps matching TRBD2 (6 bases). The CDR3 spans 15 residues. Trimming left V 0 bases short and J 4 bases short, with 14 bases between. Per the germline V gene, CDR1 is SGHRS and CDR2 is YFSETQ. The CDR3, as DNA: TGCGCCAGCAGCTTGGGTTGGCGGGATATATACGAGCAGTACTTC. Its protein product is CASSLGWRDIYEQYF.

This clone was found once. J is TRBJ2-3 and V is TRBV27; D might be TRBD1 (5 bases). The V and J ends lost 8 bases and 6 bases respectively, with 21 bases between them. The CDR3 spans 15 residues. Germline V gene lookup returns CDR1 MNHEY and CDR2 SMNVEV (reference sequence). CDR3 sequence reads: CASRNIGVGSDTQYF. The CDR3 DNA sequence: TGTGCCAGCCGCAACATAGGGGTGGGCTCGGATACGCAGTATTTT.

The chain uses TRBV4-2 and TRBJ1-5; D gene unclear. The germline gives CDR1 LGHNA, CDR2 YNFKEQ. CDR3 length equals 14 residues. Trimming left V 1 base short and J 8 bases short, with 12 bases between. The CDR3 sequence is CASSQGLRGEPQHF. The CDR3 nucleotides read TGTGCCAGCAGCCAAGGCCTCAGAGGTGAGCCCCAGCATTTT.

This clone was seen once. The chain is built from TRBV7-9 and TRBJ2-1; TRBD2 agrees at 9 bases. V lost 5 bases to trimming and J lost 2 bases; unmatched junction nucleotides: 7. Germline CDR1 SEHNR, CDR2 FQNEAQ (reference sequence). This CDR3 is built from 16 residues. CDR3 sequence (DNA): TGTGCCAGCAGCCCAAGCGGGGGGTTCCCCTACAATGAGCAGTTCTTC. It codes for CASSPSGGFPYNEQFF.

This clone was observed a single time. The CDR3 reads CASSFLAISGANVLTF. In nucleotides, the CDR3 is TGTGCCAGCAGTTTTCTAGCGATCTCTGGGGCCAACGTCCTGACTTTC. This chain joins TRBV28 and TRBJ2-6, with D possibly TRBD2 on 6 matching bases. The CDR3 is 16 amino acids. Germline assignment: CDR1 MDHEN and CDR2 SYDVKM. The V and J ends lost 3 bases and 0 bases respectively, with 9 bases between them.

The rearrangement uses TRBV2 and TRBJ2-3; 9 positions agree with TRBD2. V trimming: 11 bases; J trimming: 1 base; junction bases outside the gene matches: 7. The germline CDR1 and CDR2 sequences are SNHLY and FYNNEI. CDR3 length: 14 residues. Here the CDR3 reads CAVRGGAGTDTQYF. The CDR3 nucleotides read TGTGCCGTACGCGGGGGGGCTGGCACAGATACGCAGTATTTT.

The chain uses TRBV18 and TRBJ2-7; 8 nucleotides line up with TRBD2. The germline V gene encodes CDR1 KGHSH and CDR2 LQKENI. Trimming took 3 bases from V and 5 from J; bases not matched to a gene: 9. This CDR3 spans 15 amino acids. The CDR3 DNA sequence: TGTGCCAGCTCACCGCCGGGGGGGGCGTCGAACGAGCAGTACTTC. Translated: CASSPPGGASNEQYF.

This chain links TRBV6-1 with TRBJ1-1, with no clear D. This CDR3 has 15 amino acids. The V end lost 0 bases, the J end lost 0 bases, and 8 bases lay between the germline ends. Germline V lookup: CDR1 MNHNS, CDR2 SASEGT. The CDR3 is CASSEALSMNTEAFF. The CDR3 bases are TGTGCCAGCAGTGAAGCCCTCTCTATGAACACTGAAGCTTTCTTT.

V and J are TRBV6-6 and TRBJ2-3, with D possibly matching TRBD2 (5 bases). CDR1 is MNHNY, CDR2 SVGAGI, per germline (reference sequence). The CDR3 totals 14 residues. V lost 4 bases to trimming and J lost 1 base, with 9 bases between them. The CDR3 sequence is CASSFDGGTDTQYF. The DNA for the CDR3 is TGTGCCAGCAGTTTCGACGGGGGCACAGATACGCAGTATTTT.

V gene TRBV7-8 combines with J gene TRBJ1-1; D is possibly TRBD1 (6 bases). Trimming shortened V by 5 bases and J by 0 bases, and 16 bases separated the two germline ends. The CDR3 runs 16 residues. The germline V gene has CDR1 SGHVS and CDR2 FQNEAQ. In DNA form, the CDR3 reads TGTGCCAGCAGCCCCAGATGGGACACGCTGAACACTGAAGCTTTCTTT. This gives the protein CASSPRWDTLNTEAFF.

V and J are TRBV4-2 and TRBJ2-7, with TRBD2 identical over 15 bases. Germline V CDR1 and CDR2: LGHNA, YNFKEQ. This CDR3 has 18 residues. The V and J ends lost 1 base and 3 bases, in that order; junction bases with no gene match: 7. CDR3 sequence (DNA): TGTGCCAGCAGCCAAGCATCCGGGACTAGCGGGGGGTACTACGAGCAGTACTTC. This translates into CASSQASGTSGGYYEQYF.

This chain connects TRBV5-5 to TRBJ1-5; 7 bases line up with TRBD1. V dropped 4 bases and J dropped 4; count of bases not matched to a gene: 5. The CDR3 is 14 amino acids. Per germline, CDR1 SGHKS and CDR2 YYEKEE (reference sequence). The chain's CDR3 is CASSLGQPNQPQHF. CDR3 nucleotides: TGTGCCAGCAGCCTGGGACAGCCTAATCAGCCCCAGCATTTT.

This rearrangement joins TRBV9 to TRBJ1-1; no clear D gene. With 2 bases removed from V and 3 bases from J, the gap between germline ends came to 8 bases. Germline values: CDR1 SGDLS, CDR2 YYNGEE. The CDR3 is made up of 13 amino acids. The CDR3, as DNA: TGTGCCAGCAGCGTTGGCAGCGACACTGAAGCTTTCTTT. Its protein product is CASSVGSDTEAFF.

DNA for the CDR3: TGTGCCAGCAGCCCCTCGTCGGGGGGGGAAAAACTGTTTTTT. Translating it yields CASSPSSGGEKLFF. This chain links TRBV5-4 with TRBJ1-4; D possibly corresponds to TRBD1 (5 bases). The CDR3 has 14 residues. The germline V gene encodes CDR1 SGHNT and CDR2 YYREEE (reference sequence). V was trimmed by 4 bases and J by 8 bases, leaving 15 bases between them.

The chain combines TRBV4-1 with TRBJ1-2; D uncertain. Trimming shortened V by 0 bases and J by 4 bases, and 9 bases separated the two germline ends. Germline V gene data show CDR1 as MGHRA and CDR2 as YSYEKL. This CDR3 is 14 amino acids long. DNA for the CDR3: TGCGCCAGCAGCCAAGATGGTTCGGGCTATGGCTACACCTTC. Translating gives CASSQDGSGYGYTF.

The J gene is TRBJ2-3, the V gene TRBV28; 9 bases align to TRBD2. The V segment lost 5 bases and the J segment 1 base; nucleotides outside the gene matches: 7. CDR3 length: 16 amino acids. In germline, CDR1 is MDHEN, CDR2 SYDVKM. CDR3 amino acids: CASSTVAGERTDTQYF. As DNA, the CDR3 is TGTGCCAGCAGTACCGTAGCGGGAGAGCGCACAGATACGCAGTATTTT.